This entry features one TCR beta chain sequence. The data derive from a study of CD8 T cells in Susac syndrome. The germline V gene has CDR1 SQVTM and CDR2 ANQGSEA. The CDR3 is 11 residues long. V was cut by 8 bases and J by 10 bases, with 15 bases left in between. Reverse transcription used about 0.45 to 1 ug RNA and random hexamers. By means of immunoSEQ multiplex PCR, TCR beta CDR3 spanning 54 Vbeta and 13 Jbeta underwent amplification. TCRdb processed the immunoSEQ multiplex PCR reads anew with MiXCR; each CDR3 protein has one entry. The repertoire holds 150,000 or so distinct CDR3 sequences, with 95% as singletons.

Sequencing was performed on CD8+ T cells from PBMCs. The receptor was isolated from a human donor with multiple sclerosis. The gene calls are TRBV29-1 and TRBJ2-1, with a possible D match to TRBD2 (5 bases). The CDR3 nucleotides are TGCAGCTGGCTTGAGGGCTGGGAGCAGTTCTTC. Amino acids: CSWLEGWEQFF.